The 8 T cell receptor beta chains given below trace back to one sample, sequenced in a study of blood T cells in healthy people across ages. With a J-beta primer mix and a sample-barcoded 5' primer, a second PCR ran roughly 6 to 11 cycles. TCRdb redid the calling of the 5' RACE reads with MiXCR, one entry per CDR3 protein. Of some 780,000 distinct CDR3 sequences in the sample, roughly three fifths are singletons; the top ten hold about 26%. The sequenced sample consisted of blood. These TCRs come from a man aged 35 to 55 in good health.

J is TRBJ2-3 and V is TRBV28, with TRBD2 matching 9 bases. In germline, CDR1 is MDHEN, CDR2 SYDVKM. The J segment lost 3 bases and the V segment lost 4 bases, leaving 8 bases of the junction unmatched. The CDR3 extends over 16 amino acids. The CDR3 loop reads CASSSRAGGRTDTQYF. CDR3 nucleotides: TGTGCCAGCAGTTCCCGGGCGGGAGGGAGGACAGATACGCAGTATTTT. The full variable domain, in which reference TRBV28 and TRBJ2-3 provide the parts outside the CDR3, is DVKVTQSSRYLVKRTGEKVFLECVQDMDHENMFWYRQDPGLGLRLIYFSYDVKMKEKGDIPEGYSVSREKKERFSLILESASTNQTSMYLCASSSRAGGRTDTQYFGPGTRLTVL.

In its sample, this clonotype was seen a few times. The genes are TRBV4-2 and TRBJ2-5; 7 bases line up with TRBD2. The V and J ends lost 1 base and 2 bases, in that order; junction bases with no gene match: 7. The germline V gene encodes CDR1 LGHNA and CDR2 YNFKEQ. This CDR3 is 16 amino acids long. CDR3 in amino acids: CASSQASGLQQETQYF. CDR3 coding DNA: TGTGCCAGCAGCCAAGCGTCGGGACTACAACAAGAGACCCAGTACTTC.

V and J are TRBV10-3 and TRBJ2-1; 7 bases are shared with TRBD1. Trimming took 5 bases from V and 5 from J; bases not matched to a gene: 6. CDR1 is ENHRY and CDR2 is SYGVKD in the germline V gene. This CDR3 comprises 14 residues. The CDR3, as DNA: TGTGCCATCAGTACCGGGACAGAGCACAATGAGCAGTTCTTC. Amino acid sequence: CAISTGTEHNEQFF.

The chain couples TRBV7-9 to TRBJ2-2; D uncertain. Germline CDR1 reads SEHNR; CDR2 reads FQNEAQ (reference sequence). This CDR3 region has 15 residues. Between the trimmed V and J ends, which lost 7 bases and 0 bases, there was a span of 12 bases. The CDR3 DNA follows: TGTGCCAGCATCCCGCCGGGTTCGAACACCGGGGAGCTGTTTTTT. This gives the protein CASIPPGSNTGELFF.

This rearrangement joins TRBV28 to TRBJ2-3; the D call may be TRBD1 or TRBD2 (5 bases each). CDR3 length: 15 residues. The V gene lost 3 bases and the J gene lost 4 bases, with 14 bases spanning the gap. Looked up from germline, CDR1 is MDHEN and CDR2 is SYDVKM. CDR3 sequence: CASSLDGGVADTQYF. In nucleotides, the CDR3 is TGTGCCAGCAGTTTGGATGGGGGTGTCGCAGATACGCAGTATTTT.

The chain combines TRBV20-1 with TRBJ1-4, with D uncertain. V was trimmed by 0 bases and J by 0 bases, leaving 14 bases between them. The germline V gene encodes CDR1 DFQATT and CDR2 SNEGSKA (reference sequence). This CDR3 is built from 17 residues. DNA of the CDR3: TGCAGTGCTAGAGATCTTGCAGTCGATGCAACTAATGAAAAACTGTTTTTT. It specifies CSARDLAVDATNEKLFF.

There are a few counts of this clonotype. CDR3 protein: CASRRDSRQEETQYF. DNA of the CDR3: TGCGCCAGCAGGAGGGACAGCCGACAGGAAGAGACCCAGTACTTC. This chain uses TRBV5-1 with TRBJ2-5; 7 bases are shared with TRBD1. The CDR3 spans 15 residues. Germline values: CDR1 SGHRS, CDR2 YFSETQ. V lost 5 bases to trimming and J lost 3 bases; unmatched junction nucleotides: 10.

The CDR3 is CSASLTSSYNEQFF. As DNA, the CDR3 is TGCAGTGCTAGCCTCACTAGCTCCTACAATGAGCAGTTCTTC. V gene TRBV20-1 combines with J gene TRBJ2-1; perhaps TRBD2 as D (5 bases). The V gene lost 3 bases and the J gene lost 0 bases, with 9 bases spanning the gap. Per the germline V gene, CDR1 is DFQATT and CDR2 is SNEGSKA (reference sequence). CDR3 length: 14 amino acids.